Shown below are 8 T cell receptor beta chains from a single sample sequenced in a study of T cells in Graves' hyperthyroidism and ophthalmopathy. Amplification of TCR beta CDR3 regions was performed using RNA transcripts as template. HTBI primers were used for first-round RT-PCR of the TCR CDR3. One entry per CDR3 protein results from TCRdb running MiXCR on the multiplex PCR reads. The sample includes about 460,000 distinct CDR3 sequences, about 20% of them seen just once. Sequenced sample: blood. These receptors were obtained from a woman aged 70-85 years with Graves' ophthalmopathy.

This clonotype has only a few counts. The genes are TRBV7-3 and TRBJ2-3; 7 positions agree with TRBD1. Trimming cost V 4 bases and J 4 bases; bases outside gene matches: 11. In germline, CDR1 is SGHTA, CDR2 FQGTGA. This CDR3 is 16 amino acids long. The CDR3 DNA follows: TGTGCCAGCAGCTCGGGGCACAGGGGCATCCCAGATACGCAGTATTTT. Its translation is CASSSGHRGIPDTQYF. The full variable domain, with the rest looked up from reference TRBV7-3 and TRBJ2-3, is GAGVSQTPSNKVTEKGKYVELRCDPISGHTALYWYRQSLGQGPEFLIYFQGTGAADDSGLPNDRFFAVRPEGSVSTLKIQRTERGDSAVYLCASSSGHRGIPDTQYFGPGTRLTVL.

V is TRBV19 and J is TRBJ2-7, with 11 bases matching TRBD2. Germline loops: CDR1 LNHDA, CDR2 SQIVND (reference sequence). J gave up 6 bases and V 2 bases, and 9 bases lay outside the gene matches. CDR3 length equals 16 residues. The DNA for the CDR3 is TGTGCCAGTAGTATACGGCTAGCGGGAGGCCCAACCGAGCAGTACTTC. Its protein is CASSIRLAGGPTEQYF.

This clonotype was recorded many times. The chain uses TRBV28 and TRBJ2-7; D ambiguous. V shed 7 bases and J shed 1 base, with 17 bases lying between them. The length of the CDR3 is 15 residues. Germline V CDR1 and CDR2: MDHEN, SYDVKM. The CDR3 nucleotides are TGTGCCAGCAAGGTTTATAGGGATGAATCCTACGAGCAGTACTTC. Amino acid sequence: CASKVYRDESYEQYF.

This clonotype was counted between two and nine times. The chain has TRBV18 and TRBJ2-7; 10 bases line up with TRBD1. V shed 1 base and J 6 bases; nucleotides not matched to a gene: 12. CDR3 length: 17 residues. Germline V gene lookup returns CDR1 KGHSH and CDR2 LQKENI. The DNA of the CDR3 is TGTGCCAGCTCACCACTGAGAACCGGGACAGGGGTAGGCGAGCAGTACTTC. Encoded protein: CASSPLRTGTGVGEQYF.

This clonotype was counted between two and nine times. This chain connects TRBV20-1 to TRBJ1-1, with D possibly TRBD1 on 5 matching bases. CDR1 is DFQATT and CDR2 is SNEGSKA in the germline V gene (reference sequence). The CDR3 runs to 14 residues. The V and J ends lost 5 bases and 0 bases respectively, with 13 bases between them. The CDR3 DNA reads as TGCAGTGCTGCGAGAGACAGTCTGAACACTGAAGCTTTCTTT. Protein: CSAARDSLNTEAFF.

The chain uses TRBV3-1 and TRBJ2-5; 7 bases match TRBD1. The CDR3 contains 13 residues. V lost 3 bases, J lost 4 bases, and 2 bases stayed unmatched. Germline-derived CDR1 and CDR2 are LGHDT and YNNKEL (reference sequence). CDR3 in amino acids: CASSHAGGETQYF. CDR3 sequence (DNA): TGTGCCAGCAGCCACGCAGGGGGAGAGACCCAGTACTTC.

The table lists this clonotype with a few counts. The CDR3 bases are TGTGCCAGCAGTCCCCCTTCTAGTGGGTCGGACTATGGCTACACCTTC. It is translated as CASSPPSSGSDYGYTF. The chain joins TRBV28 to TRBJ1-2, with D hard to call. V was shortened by 5 bases and J by 3 bases, with 19 bases between the two germline ends. The CDR3 contains 16 residues. Germline-derived CDR1 and CDR2 are MDHEN and SYDVKM.

V and J are TRBV6-5 and TRBJ1-4, with D possibly being TRBD1 (5 bases). This CDR3 has 16 amino acids. V lost 2 bases to trimming and J lost 4 bases, with 14 bases between them. CDR1 and CDR2 (germline): MNHEY, SVGAGI. CDR3 region: CASSYTSGTGNEKLFF. The CDR3 coding sequence is TGTGCCAGCAGTTACACTTCCGGGACTGGTAATGAAAAACTGTTTTTT.